The T cell receptor beta chain described here comes from a study of CD8+ T cells in alopecia areata. Stated treatment: oral pan-JAK inhibitor, 5-10 mg twice daily. Sequencing templates came from extracted RNA that was reverse transcribed into cDNA. The method was immunoSEQ multiplex PCR; TCRdb's version includes in-frame clones alone and lacks a portion of them. The sample records under 200,000 clones, less than 70% being singletons. The CDR3 spans 13 residues. Germline CDR1 reads GTSNPN; CDR2 reads SVGIG (reference sequence). The V gene lost 3 bases and the J gene lost 7 bases, with 13 bases spanning the gap.

This chain links TRBV30 with TRBJ1-5; D not resolved. This specimen consisted of CD4+ T cells sorted from blood, obtained at week 4, from a patient treated with tofacitinib. This sequence was found in a human donor with alopecia areata. The CDR3 loop is CAWSRGSPQPQHF. The CDR3 DNA follows: TGTGCCTGGAGCCGAGGTAGCCCCCAGCCCCAGCATTTT.